The next 8 T cell receptor beta chains were all read from a single sample in a study of Graves' ophthalmopathy and Graves' hyperthyroidism. The authors amplified TCR beta CDR3 regions from RNA transcripts. Second-round multiplex PCR came after a first-round RT-PCR that employed HTBI primers. From the multiplex PCR reads, TCRdb called clonotypes with MiXCR, one entry per CDR3 protein. Of 600,000 to 950,000 distinct CDR3 sequences in the sample, 35% to 50% were seen once. Sequenced input: peripheral blood. Source of these receptors: an adult man with Graves' ophthalmopathy.

Many counts were recorded for this clonotype. The J gene is TRBJ2-6, the V gene TRBV7-9; 9 bases align to TRBD1. The CDR3 covers 18 residues. Trimming took 5 bases from V and 0 from J; bases not matched to a gene: 8. Per the germline V gene, CDR1 is SEHNR and CDR2 is FQNEAQ (reference sequence). The DNA for the CDR3 is TGTGCCAGCAGCCCCCGGACAGGGGACCTCTCTGGGGCCAACGTCCTGACTTTC. Protein sequence: CASSPRTGDLSGANVLTF.

This clonotype was detected only a few times. The chain links TRBV24-1 to TRBJ2-5; perhaps TRBD2 as D (6 bases). The V end was cut by 2 bases, the J end by 2 bases, with 20 bases between. Germline V lookup: CDR1 KGHDR, CDR2 SFDVKD. The CDR3 has 18 residues. CDR3 sequence: CATSDSKGLTGDQETQYF. CDR3 nucleotides: TGTGCCACCAGTGATTCAAAAGGGTTGACGGGAGATCAAGAGACCCAGTACTTC.

The rearrangement joins TRBV7-9 to TRBJ2-3; 7 bases map to TRBD2. The CDR3 consists of 15 residues. Losses at the gene ends were 4 bases for V and 2 bases for J; bases not matched to a gene: 6. The germline CDR1 and CDR2 sequences are SEHNR and FQNEAQ (reference sequence). The CDR3, as DNA: TGTGCCAGCAGCTCTCGAGCGGGGACCACAGATACGCAGTATTTT. It yields the protein CASSSRAGTTDTQYF.

The chain employs TRBV7-9 and TRBJ2-7; D unresolved. The germline V gene has CDR1 SEHNR and CDR2 FQNEAQ (reference sequence). The CDR3 contains 15 residues. V lost 3 bases to trimming and J lost 2 bases, with 14 bases between them. The CDR3 nucleotides read TGTGCCAGCAGCTTGCGGACCGGTAGTGCCTACGAGCAGTACTTC. Amino acid sequence: CASSLRTGSAYEQYF. Full variable domain (outside the CDR3, taken from reference TRBV7-9 and TRBJ2-7): DTGVSQNPRHKITKRGQNVTFRCDPISEHNRLYWYRQTLGQGPEFLTYFQNEAQLEKSRLLSDRFSAERPKGSFSTLEIQRTEQGDSAMYLCASSLRTGSAYEQYFGPGTRLTVT.

This clonotype was seen once. A much larger clonotype is one base distant, so this may be a read error. A read error is likely, as this CDR3 ends without the conserved phenylalanine or tryptophan. The chain combines TRBV24-1 with TRBJ2-5; 7 positions agree with TRBD2. The length of the CDR3 is 16 residues. V was pared by 3 bases and J by 1 base, with 7 bases of the junction left unmatched. Germline assignment: CDR1 KGHDR and CDR2 SFDVKD. The CDR3 DNA follows: TGTGCCACCAGTGATCCAATGGGACTACCCCAAGAGACCCAGTACCTC. Protein sequence: CATSDPMGLPQETQYL.

Ten or more counts support this clonotype. The V gene is TRBV6-1, the J gene TRBJ1-3; 9 positions match TRBD1. The CDR3 runs to 15 residues. Germline V gene lookup returns CDR1 MNHNS and CDR2 SASEGT. J lost 3 bases, V lost 4 bases, and 4 bases had no gene match. The CDR3 DNA reads as TGTGCCAGCAGTGCTACAGGGGGCGGTGGAAACACCATATATTTT. Translated: CASSATGGGGNTIYF.

The V and J genes are TRBV7-3 and TRBJ1-1; TRBD1 is a possible D gene (5 bases). V was pared by 5 bases and J by 3 bases, with 16 bases between. The germline V gene encodes CDR1 SGHTA and CDR2 FQGTGA. The CDR3 totals 15 residues. The CDR3 region is CASSVERGFDTEAFF. In DNA, the CDR3 is TGTGCCAGCAGCGTTGAACGGGGCTTCGACACTGAAGCTTTCTTT.

In this sample, this clonotype turned up a few times. The chain employs TRBV12-3 or TRBV12-4 and TRBJ2-7; D might be TRBD1 or TRBD2, each matching 5 bases. V shed 6 bases and J shed 0 bases, with 12 bases lying between them. CDR3 length: 14 amino acids. The CDR3 protein is CASRLGRRSYEQYF. The CDR3 DNA is TGTGCCAGCAGGCTGGGACGGCGCTCCTACGAGCAGTACTTC.